Sequencing of this TCR beta chain was carried out in a study of control samples from healthy donors and cancer patients. Sequencing used immunoSEQ multiplex PCR; TCRdb keeps in-frame clones, though not all of them. The sample lists over 45,000 clones; roughly 92% were seen once. With V trimmed by 9 bases and J by 7 bases, 6 bases remained unmatched. The CDR3 has 13 amino acids. Germline values: CDR1 KGHDR, CDR2 SFDVKD. This sequence originates from a man aged 30-40 years with colorectal cancer. The chain combines TRBV24-1 with TRBJ1-2; 11 bases fit TRBD1. The specimen was PBMCs. In DNA, the CDR3 is TGTGCCACCCGAGGACAGGGGGCTTCTGGCTACACCTTC. This codes for CATRGQGASGYTF.